Below are 2 T cell receptor beta chains sequenced from a single sample in a study of cytotoxic CD8 clonotypes in ibrutinib-treated CLL. Method: immunoSEQ multiplex PCR; TCRdb's copy keeps in-frame clones and lacks some. The repertoire includes 150,000 or so clones, approximately 90% of them detected once, and 3% to 3.5% sits in the top ten. The sample was PBMCs, taken at disease progression, from a patient treated with ibrutinib. The source of these receptors is a human donor with chronic lymphocytic leukemia.

The chain has TRBV4-1 and TRBJ1-5; D gene ambiguous. Trimming left V 4 bases short and J 2 bases short, with 12 bases between. The germline V gene has CDR1 MGHRA and CDR2 YSYEKL. The CDR3 is 15 amino acids. The CDR3 DNA reads as TGCGCCAGCAGCCTCCGGGCGGCTGGCAATCAGCCCCAGCATTTT. Translated, it gives CASSLRAAGNQPQHF.

The V gene is TRBV9, the J gene TRBJ2-1, with D uncertain. The V and J ends lost 1 base and 7 bases respectively, with 6 bases between them. CDR3 length: 12 amino acids. Germline lookup yields CDR1 SGDLS and CDR2 YYNGEE. CDR3 sequence: CASSVKTNEQFF. In DNA, the CDR3 is TGTGCCAGCAGCGTAAAGACGAATGAGCAGTTCTTC.